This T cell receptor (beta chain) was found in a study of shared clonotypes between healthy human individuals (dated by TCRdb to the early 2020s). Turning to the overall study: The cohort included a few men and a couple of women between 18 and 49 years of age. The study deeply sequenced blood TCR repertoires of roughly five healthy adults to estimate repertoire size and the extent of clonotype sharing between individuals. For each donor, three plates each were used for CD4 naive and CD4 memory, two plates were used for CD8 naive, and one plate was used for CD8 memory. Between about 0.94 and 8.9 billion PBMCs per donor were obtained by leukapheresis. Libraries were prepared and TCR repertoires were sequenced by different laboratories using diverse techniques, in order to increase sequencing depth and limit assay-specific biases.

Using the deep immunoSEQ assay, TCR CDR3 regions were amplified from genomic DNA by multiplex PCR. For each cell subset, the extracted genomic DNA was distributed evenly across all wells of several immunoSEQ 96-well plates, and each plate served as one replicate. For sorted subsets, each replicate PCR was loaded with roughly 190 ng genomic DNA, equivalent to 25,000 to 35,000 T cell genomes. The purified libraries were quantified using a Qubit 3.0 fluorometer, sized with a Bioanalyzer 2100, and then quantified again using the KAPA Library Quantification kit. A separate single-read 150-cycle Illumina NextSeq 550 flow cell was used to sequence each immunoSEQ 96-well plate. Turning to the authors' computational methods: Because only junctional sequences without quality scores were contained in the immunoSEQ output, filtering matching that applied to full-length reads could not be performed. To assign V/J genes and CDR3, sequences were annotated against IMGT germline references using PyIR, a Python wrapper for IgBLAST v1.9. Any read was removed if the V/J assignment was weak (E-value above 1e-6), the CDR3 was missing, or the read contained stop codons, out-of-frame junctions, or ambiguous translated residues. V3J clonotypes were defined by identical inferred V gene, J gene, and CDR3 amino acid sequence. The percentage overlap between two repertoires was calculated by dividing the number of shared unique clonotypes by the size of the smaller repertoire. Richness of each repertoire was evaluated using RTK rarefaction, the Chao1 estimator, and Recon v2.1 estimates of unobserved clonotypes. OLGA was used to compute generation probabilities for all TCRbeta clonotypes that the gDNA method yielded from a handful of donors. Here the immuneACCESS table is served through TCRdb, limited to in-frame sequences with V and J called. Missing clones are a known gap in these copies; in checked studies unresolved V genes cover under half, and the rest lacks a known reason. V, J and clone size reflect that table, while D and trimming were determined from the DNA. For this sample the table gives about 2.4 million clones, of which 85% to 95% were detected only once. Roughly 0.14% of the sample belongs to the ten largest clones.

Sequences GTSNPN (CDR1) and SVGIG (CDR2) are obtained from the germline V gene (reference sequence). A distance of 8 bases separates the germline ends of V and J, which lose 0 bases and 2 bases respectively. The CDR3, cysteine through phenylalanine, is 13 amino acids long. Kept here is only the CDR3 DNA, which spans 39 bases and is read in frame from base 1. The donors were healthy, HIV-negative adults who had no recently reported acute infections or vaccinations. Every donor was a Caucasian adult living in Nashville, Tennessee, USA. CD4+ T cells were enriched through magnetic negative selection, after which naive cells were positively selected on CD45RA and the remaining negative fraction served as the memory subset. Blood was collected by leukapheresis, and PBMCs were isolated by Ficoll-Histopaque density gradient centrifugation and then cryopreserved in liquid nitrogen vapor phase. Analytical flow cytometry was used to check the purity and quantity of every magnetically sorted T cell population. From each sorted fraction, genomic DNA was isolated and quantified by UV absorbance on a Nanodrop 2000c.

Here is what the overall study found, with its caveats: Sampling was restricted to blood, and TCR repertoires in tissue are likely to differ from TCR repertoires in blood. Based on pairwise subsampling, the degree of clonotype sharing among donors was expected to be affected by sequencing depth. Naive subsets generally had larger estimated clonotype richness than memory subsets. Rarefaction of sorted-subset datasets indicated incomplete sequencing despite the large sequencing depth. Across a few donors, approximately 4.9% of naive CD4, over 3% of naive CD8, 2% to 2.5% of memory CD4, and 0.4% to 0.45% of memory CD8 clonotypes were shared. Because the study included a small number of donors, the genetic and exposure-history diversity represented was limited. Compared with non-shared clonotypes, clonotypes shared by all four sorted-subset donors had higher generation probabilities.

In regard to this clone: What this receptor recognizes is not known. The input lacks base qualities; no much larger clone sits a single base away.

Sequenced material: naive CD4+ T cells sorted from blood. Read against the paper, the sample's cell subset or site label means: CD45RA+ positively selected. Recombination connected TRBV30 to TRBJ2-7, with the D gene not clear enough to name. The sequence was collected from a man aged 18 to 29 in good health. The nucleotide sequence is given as TGTGCCTGGAGTGTAAGGCTGACCTACGAGCAGTACTTC. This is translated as CAWSVRLTYEQYF.